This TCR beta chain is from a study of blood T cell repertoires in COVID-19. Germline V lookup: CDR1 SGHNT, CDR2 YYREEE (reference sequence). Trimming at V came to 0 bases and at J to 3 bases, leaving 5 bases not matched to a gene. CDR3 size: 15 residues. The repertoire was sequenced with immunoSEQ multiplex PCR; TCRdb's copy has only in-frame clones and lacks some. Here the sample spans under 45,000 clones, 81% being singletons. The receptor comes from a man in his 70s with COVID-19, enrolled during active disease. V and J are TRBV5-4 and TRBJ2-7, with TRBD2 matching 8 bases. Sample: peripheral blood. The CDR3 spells CASSLAPGGDYEQYF. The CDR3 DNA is TGTGCCAGCAGCTTGGCTCCGGGAGGGGACTACGAGCAGTACTTC.